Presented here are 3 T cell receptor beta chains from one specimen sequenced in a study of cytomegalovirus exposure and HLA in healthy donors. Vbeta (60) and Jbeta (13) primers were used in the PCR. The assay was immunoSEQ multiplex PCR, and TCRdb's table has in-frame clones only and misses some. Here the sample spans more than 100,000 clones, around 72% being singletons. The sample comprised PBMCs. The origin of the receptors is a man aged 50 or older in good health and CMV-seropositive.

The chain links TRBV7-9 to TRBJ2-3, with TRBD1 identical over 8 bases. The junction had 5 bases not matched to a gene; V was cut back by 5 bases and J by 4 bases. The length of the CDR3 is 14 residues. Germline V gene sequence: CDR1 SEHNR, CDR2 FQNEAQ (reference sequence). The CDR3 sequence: CASSPRDRSDTQYF. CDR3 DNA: TGTGCCAGCAGCCCCCGGGACAGGTCAGATACGCAGTATTTT. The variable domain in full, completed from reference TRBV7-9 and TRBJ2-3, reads DTGVSQNPRHKITKRGQNVTFRCDPISEHNRLYWYRQTLGQGPEFLTYFQNEAQLEKSRLLSDRFSAERPKGSFSTLEIQRTEQGDSAMYLCASSPRDRSDTQYFGPGTRLTVL.

The CDR3 sequence: CASSVGQGAREQYF. DNA of the CDR3: TGTGCCAGCAGCGTAGGACAGGGGGCAAGGGAGCAGTACTTC. This chain joins TRBV9 and TRBJ2-7, with 10 bases that match TRBD1. This CDR3 has 14 amino acids. Germline V gene data show CDR1 as SGDLS and CDR2 as YYNGEE. V lost 0 bases, J lost 7 bases, and 4 bases stayed unmatched.

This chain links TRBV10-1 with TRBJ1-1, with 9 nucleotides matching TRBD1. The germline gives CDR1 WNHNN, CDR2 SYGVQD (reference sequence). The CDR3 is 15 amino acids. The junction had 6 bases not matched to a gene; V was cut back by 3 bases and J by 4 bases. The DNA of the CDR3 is TGCGCCAGCAGTGATCCCGGGACAGGGTTCACTGAAGCTTTCTTT. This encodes CASSDPGTGFTEAFF.